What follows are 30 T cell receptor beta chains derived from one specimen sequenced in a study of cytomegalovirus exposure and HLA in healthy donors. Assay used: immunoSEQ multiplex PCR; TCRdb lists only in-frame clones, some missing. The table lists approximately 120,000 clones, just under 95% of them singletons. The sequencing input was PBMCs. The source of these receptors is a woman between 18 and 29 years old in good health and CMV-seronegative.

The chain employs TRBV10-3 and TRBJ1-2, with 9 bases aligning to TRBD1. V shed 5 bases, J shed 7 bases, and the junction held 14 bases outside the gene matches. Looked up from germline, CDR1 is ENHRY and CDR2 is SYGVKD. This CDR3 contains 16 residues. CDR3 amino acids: CAISTPGTGRGGGYTF. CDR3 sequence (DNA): TGTGCCATCAGTACCCCCGGGACAGGGAGGGGAGGTGGCTACACCTTC.

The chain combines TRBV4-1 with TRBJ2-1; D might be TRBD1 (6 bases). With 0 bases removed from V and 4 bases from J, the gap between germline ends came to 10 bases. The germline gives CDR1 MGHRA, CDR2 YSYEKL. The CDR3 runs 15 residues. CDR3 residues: CASSQDGQGYNEQFF. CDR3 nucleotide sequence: TGCGCCAGCAGCCAAGATGGGCAGGGGTACAATGAGCAGTTCTTC.

The chain's CDR3 is CAISEWDSSYEQYF. The CDR3 nucleotides are TGTGCCATCAGTGAGTGGGACTCCTCCTACGAGCAGTACTTC. This chain links TRBV10-3 with TRBJ2-7, with D maybe TRBD2 (6 bases). Trimming pared 1 base from V and 0 bases from J, leaving 7 bases between. Germline CDR1 is ENHRY and CDR2 is SYGVKD. The CDR3 totals 14 residues.

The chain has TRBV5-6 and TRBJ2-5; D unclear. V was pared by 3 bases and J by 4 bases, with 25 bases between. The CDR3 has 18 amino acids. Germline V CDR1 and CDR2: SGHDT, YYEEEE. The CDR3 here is CASSSSNAQTRSVETQYF. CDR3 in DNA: TGTGCCAGCAGCTCGTCAAACGCACAGACACGTTCTGTAGAGACCCAGTACTTC.

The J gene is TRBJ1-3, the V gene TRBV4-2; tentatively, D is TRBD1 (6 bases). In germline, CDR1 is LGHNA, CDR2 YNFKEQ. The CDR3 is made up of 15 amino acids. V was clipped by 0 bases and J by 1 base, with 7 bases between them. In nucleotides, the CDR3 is TGTGCCAGCAGCCAAGATACAGGGTCTGGAAACACCATATATTTT. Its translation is CASSQDTGSGNTIYF.

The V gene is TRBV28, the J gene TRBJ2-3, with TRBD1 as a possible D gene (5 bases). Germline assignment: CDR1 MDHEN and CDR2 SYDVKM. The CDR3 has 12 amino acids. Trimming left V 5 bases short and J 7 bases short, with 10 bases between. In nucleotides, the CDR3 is TGTGCCAGCAGTACAGGAGACAATACGCAGTATTTT. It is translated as CASSTGDNTQYF.

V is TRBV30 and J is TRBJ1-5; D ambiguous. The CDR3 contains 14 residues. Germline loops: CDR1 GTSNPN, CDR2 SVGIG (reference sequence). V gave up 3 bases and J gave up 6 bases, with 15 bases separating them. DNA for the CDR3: TGTGCCTGGAGCTACCGAGGCCTCGGTCAGCCCCAGCATTTT. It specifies CAWSYRGLGQPQHF.

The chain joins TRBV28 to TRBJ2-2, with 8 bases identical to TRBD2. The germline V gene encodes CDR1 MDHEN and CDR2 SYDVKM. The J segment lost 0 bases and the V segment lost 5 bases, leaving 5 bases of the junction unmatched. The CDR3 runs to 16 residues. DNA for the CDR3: TGTGCCAGCAGTCGACCGGGACTAGCGAACACCGGGGAGCTGTTTTTT. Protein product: CASSRPGLANTGELFF.

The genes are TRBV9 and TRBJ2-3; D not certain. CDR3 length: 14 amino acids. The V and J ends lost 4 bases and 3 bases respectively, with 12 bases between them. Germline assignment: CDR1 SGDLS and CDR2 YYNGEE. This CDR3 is CASSRVGGTDTQYF. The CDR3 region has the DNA TGTGCCAGCAGCAGAGTTGGCGGAACAGATACGCAGTATTTT.

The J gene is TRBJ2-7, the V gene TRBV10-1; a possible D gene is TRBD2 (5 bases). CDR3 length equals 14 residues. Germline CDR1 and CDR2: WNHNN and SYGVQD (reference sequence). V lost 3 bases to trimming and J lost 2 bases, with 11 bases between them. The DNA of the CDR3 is TGCGCCAGCAGTGACCCTAGCCGGGCCTACGAGCAGTACTTC. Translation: CASSDPSRAYEQYF.

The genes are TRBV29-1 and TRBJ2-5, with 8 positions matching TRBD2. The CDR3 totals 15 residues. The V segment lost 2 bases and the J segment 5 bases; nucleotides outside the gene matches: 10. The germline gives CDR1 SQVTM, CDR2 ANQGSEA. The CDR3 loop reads CSVEHAGGRLETQYF. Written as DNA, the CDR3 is TGCAGCGTTGAACATGCGGGAGGCCGTTTGGAGACCCAGTACTTC.

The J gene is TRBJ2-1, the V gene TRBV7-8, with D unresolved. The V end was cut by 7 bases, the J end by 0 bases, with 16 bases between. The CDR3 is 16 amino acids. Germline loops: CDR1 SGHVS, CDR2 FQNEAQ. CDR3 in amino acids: CASTEVSGSSYNEQFF. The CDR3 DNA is TGTGCCAGCACCGAGGTATCCGGAAGCTCCTACAATGAGCAGTTCTTC.

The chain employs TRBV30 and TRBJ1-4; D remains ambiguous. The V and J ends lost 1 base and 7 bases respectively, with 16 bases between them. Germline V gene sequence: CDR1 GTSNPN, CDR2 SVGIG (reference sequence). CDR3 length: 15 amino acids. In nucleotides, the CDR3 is TGTGCCTGGAGTGGGGCGGGTGCAGGCGGTGAAAAACTGTTTTTT. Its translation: CAWSGAGAGGEKLFF.

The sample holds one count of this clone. CDR3 bases: TGTGCCAGCAGTTTATATGGCGGGAGCTCTGGGGCCAACGTCCTGACTTTC. This codes for CASSLYGGSSGANVLTF. The chain employs TRBV28 and TRBJ2-6; 7 bases fit TRBD2. CDR1 and CDR2 (germline): MDHEN, SYDVKM. V gave up 1 base and J gave up 0 bases; unmatched junction bases: 3. This CDR3 contains 17 residues.

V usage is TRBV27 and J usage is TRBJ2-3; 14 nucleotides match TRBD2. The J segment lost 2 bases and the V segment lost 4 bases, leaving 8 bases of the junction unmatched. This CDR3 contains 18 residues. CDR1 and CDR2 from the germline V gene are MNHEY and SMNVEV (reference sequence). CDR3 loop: CASSSRLAGGHDTDTQYF. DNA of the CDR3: TGTGCCAGCAGTTCCAGACTAGCGGGGGGGCATGACACAGATACGCAGTATTTT.

CDR3 coding DNA: TGTGCCTGGAGTGTTCGGGGGGTTTACAATGAGCAGTTCTTC. It codes for CAWSVRGVYNEQFF. V usage is TRBV30 and J usage is TRBJ2-1; 7 bases align to TRBD2. Germline trimming cut 0 bases from V and 4 bases from J; bases unmatched to any gene: 3. Germline V lookup: CDR1 GTSNPN, CDR2 SVGIG (reference sequence). The CDR3 runs 14 residues.

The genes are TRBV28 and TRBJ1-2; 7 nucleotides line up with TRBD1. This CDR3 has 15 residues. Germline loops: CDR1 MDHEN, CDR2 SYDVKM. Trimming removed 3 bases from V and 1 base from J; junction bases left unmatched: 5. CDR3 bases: TGTGCCAGCAGTTTTGAGCAGGGGGTTAACTATGGCTACACCTTC. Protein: CASSFEQGVNYGYTF.

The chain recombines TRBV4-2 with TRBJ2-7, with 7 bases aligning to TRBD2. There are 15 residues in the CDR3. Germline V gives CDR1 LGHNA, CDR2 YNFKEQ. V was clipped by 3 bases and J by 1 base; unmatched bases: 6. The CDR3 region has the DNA TGTGCCAGCAGCCACCGGCTAGCGGCTTCCTACGAGCAGTACTTC. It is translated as CASSHRLAASYEQYF.

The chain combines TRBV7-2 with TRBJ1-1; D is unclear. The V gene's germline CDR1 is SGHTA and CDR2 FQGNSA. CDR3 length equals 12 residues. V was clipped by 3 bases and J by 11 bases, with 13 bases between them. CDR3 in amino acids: CASSFSEGRAFF. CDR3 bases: TGTGCCAGCAGCTTTTCAGAGGGCAGGGCTTTCTTT.

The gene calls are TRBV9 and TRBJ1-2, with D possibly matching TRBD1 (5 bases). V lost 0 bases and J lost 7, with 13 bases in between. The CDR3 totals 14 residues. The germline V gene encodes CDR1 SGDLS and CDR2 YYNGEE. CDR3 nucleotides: TGTGCCAGCAGCGTAGCGCAGGGAAGGCCTGGCTACACCTTC. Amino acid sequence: CASSVAQGRPGYTF.

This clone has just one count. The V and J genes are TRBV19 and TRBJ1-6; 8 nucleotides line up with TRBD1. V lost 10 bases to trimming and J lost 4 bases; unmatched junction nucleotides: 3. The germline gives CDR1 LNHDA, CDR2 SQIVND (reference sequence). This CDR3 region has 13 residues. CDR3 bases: TGTGCCACAACAGGGGGATATAATTCACCCCTCCACTTT. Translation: CATTGGYNSPLHF.

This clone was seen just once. The CDR3 reads CAIIRSYNEKLFF. The CDR3, as DNA: TGTGCCATCATACGAAGCTATAATGAAAAACTGTTTTTT. This chain joins TRBV2 and TRBJ1-4, with D unclear. The germline CDR1 and CDR2 sequences are SNHLY and FYNNEI. The germline V and J ends were trimmed by 10 bases and 4 bases, with 13 bases remaining between them. This CDR3 region has 13 residues.

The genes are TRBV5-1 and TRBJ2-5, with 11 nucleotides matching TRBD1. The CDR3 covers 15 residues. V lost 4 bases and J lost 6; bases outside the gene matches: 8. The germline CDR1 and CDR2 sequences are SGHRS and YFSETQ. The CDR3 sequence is CASSRRTGGVKTQYF. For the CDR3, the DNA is TGCGCCAGCAGCAGACGGACAGGGGGCGTGAAGACCCAGTACTTC.

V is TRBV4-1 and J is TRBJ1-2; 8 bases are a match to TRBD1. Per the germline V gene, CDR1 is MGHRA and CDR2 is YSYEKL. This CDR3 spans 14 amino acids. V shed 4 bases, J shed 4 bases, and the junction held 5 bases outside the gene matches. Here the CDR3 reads CASSLGQGLYGYTF. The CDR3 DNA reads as TGCGCCAGCAGCCTAGGACAGGGACTCTATGGCTACACCTTC.

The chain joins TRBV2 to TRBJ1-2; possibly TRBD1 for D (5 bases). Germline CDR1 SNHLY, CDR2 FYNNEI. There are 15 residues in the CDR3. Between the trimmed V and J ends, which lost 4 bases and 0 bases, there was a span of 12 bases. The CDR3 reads CASSVTGVSNYGYTF. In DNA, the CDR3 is TGTGCCAGCAGTGTAACGGGGGTCTCTAACTATGGCTACACCTTC.

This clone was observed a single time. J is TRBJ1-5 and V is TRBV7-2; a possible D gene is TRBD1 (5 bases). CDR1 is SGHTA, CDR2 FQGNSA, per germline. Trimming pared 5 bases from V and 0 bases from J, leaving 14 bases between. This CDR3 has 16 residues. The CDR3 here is CASSRWAGFSNQPQHF. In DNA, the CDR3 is TGTGCCAGCAGCCGGTGGGCAGGGTTTAGCAATCAGCCCCAGCATTTT.

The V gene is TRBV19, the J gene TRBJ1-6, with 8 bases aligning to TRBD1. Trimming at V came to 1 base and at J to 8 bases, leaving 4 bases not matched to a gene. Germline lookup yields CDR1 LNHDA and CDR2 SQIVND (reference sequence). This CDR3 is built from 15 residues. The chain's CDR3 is CASSIGVRGHSPLHF. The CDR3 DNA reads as TGTGCCAGTAGTATAGGGGTCAGGGGGCATTCACCCCTCCACTTT.

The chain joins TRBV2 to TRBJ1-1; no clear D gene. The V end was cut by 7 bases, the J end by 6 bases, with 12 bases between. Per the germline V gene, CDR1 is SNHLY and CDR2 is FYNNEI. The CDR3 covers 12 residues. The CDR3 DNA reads TGTGCCAGCACTCCGAGGGCCCCTGAAGCTTTCTTT. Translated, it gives CASTPRAPEAFF.

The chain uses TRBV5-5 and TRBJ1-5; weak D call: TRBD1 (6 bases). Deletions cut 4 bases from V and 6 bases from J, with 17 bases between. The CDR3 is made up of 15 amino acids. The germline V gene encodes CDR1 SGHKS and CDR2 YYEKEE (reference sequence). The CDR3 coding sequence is TGTGCCAGCAGCGGGACCCCAGGGGAAGGTCAGCCCCAGCATTTT. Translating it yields CASSGTPGEGQPQHF.

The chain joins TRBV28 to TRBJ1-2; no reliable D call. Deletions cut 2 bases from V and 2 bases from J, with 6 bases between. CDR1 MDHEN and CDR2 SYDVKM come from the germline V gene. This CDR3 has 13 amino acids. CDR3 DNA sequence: TGTGCCAGCAGTTTAGGCGGCAACTATGGCTACACCTTC. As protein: CASSLGGNYGYTF.